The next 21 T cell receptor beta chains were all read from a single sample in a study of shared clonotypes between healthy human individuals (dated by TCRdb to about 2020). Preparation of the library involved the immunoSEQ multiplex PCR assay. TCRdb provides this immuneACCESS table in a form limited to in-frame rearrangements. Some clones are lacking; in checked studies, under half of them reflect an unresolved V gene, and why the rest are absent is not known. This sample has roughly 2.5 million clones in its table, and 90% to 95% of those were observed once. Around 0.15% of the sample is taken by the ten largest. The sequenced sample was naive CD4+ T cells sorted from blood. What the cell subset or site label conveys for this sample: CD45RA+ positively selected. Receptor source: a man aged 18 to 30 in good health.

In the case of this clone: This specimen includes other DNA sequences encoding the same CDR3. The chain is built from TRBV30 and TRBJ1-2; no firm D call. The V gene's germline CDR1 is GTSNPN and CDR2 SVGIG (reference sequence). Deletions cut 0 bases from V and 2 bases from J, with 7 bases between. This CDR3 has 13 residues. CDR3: CAWSVKGNYGYTF. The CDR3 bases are TGTGCCTGGAGTGTCAAGGGCAACTATGGCTACACCTTC. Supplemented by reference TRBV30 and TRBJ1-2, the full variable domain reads SQTIHQWPATLVQPVGSPLSLECTVEGTSNPNLYWYRQAAGRGLQLLFYSVGIGQISSEVPQNLSASRPQDRQFILSSKKLLLSDSGFYLCAWSVKGNYGYTFGSGTRLTVV.

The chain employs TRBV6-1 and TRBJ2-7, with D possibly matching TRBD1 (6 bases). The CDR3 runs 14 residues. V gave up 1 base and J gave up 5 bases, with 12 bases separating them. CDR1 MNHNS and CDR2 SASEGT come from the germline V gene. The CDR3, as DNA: TGTGCCAGCAGTGAAGGACAGGTCGGCGACGAGCAGTACTTC. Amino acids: CASSEGQVGDEQYF.

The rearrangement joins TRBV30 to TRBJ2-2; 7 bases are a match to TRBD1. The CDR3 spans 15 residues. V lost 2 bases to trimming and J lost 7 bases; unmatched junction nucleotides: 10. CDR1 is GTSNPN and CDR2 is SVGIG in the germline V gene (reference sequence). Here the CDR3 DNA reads TGTGCCTGGAGTCCGGTAGGGGGCGCGGTCGGGGAGCTGTTTTTT. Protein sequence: CAWSPVGGAVGELFF.

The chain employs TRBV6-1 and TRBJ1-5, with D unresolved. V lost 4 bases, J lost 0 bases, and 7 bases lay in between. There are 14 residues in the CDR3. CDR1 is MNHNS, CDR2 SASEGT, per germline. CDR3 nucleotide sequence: TGTGCCAGCAGTGTGGTTTATAGCAATCAGCCCCAGCATTTT. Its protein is CASSVVYSNQPQHF.

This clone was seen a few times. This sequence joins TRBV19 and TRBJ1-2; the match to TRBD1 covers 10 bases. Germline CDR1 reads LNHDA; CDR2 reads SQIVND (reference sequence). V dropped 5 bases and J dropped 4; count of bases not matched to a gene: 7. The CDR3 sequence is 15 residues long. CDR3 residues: CASSPRTGGSYGYTF. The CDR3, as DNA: TGTGCCAGTAGTCCCCGGACAGGGGGGAGCTATGGCTACACCTTC.

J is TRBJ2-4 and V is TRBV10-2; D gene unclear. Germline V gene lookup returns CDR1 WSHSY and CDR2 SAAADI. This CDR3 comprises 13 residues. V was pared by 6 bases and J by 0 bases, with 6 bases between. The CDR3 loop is CASSGLAKNIQYF. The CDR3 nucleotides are TGCGCCAGCAGCGGATTAGCCAAAAACATTCAGTACTTC.

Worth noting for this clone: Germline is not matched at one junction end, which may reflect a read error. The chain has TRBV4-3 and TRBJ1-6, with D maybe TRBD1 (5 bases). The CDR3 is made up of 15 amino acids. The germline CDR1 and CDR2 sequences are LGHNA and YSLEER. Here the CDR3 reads CASSQQGRSDSLLHF. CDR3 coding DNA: TGCGCCAGCAGCCAACAGGGAAGAAGTGATTCACTCCTCCACTTT.

CDR3 region: CASSSGGQGDRMTFF. As DNA, the CDR3 is TGTGCCAGCAGTTCTGGGGGACAGGGGGATAGAATGACTTTCTTT. The V call is TRBV27, the J call TRBJ1-1; 11 bases match TRBD1. Germline-derived CDR1 and CDR2 are MNHEY and SMNVEV (reference sequence). CDR3 size: 15 residues. V gave up 4 bases and J gave up 12 bases; unmatched junction bases: 13.

CDR3 loop: CASSLQGQEGYTF. DNA of the CDR3: TGCGCCAGCAGCTTGCAGGGACAGGAAGGCTACACCTTC. This chain uses TRBV5-1 with TRBJ1-2; 8 bases map to TRBD1. The V gene's germline CDR1 is SGHRS and CDR2 YFSETQ. J gave up 8 bases and V 1 base, and 4 bases lay outside the gene matches. This CDR3 has 13 residues.

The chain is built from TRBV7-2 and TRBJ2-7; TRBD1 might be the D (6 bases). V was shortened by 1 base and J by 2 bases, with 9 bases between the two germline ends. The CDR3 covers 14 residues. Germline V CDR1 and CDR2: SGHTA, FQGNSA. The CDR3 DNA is TGTGCCAGCAGCTTAGACAGGGCCACCTACGAGCAGTACTTC. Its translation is CASSLDRATYEQYF.

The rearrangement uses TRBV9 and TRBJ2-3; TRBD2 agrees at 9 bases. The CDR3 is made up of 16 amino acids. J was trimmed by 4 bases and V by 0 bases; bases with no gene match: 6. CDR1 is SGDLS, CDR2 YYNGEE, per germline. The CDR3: CASSVALAGFPDTQYF. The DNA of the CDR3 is TGTGCCAGCAGCGTAGCTCTAGCGGGATTTCCAGATACGCAGTATTTT.

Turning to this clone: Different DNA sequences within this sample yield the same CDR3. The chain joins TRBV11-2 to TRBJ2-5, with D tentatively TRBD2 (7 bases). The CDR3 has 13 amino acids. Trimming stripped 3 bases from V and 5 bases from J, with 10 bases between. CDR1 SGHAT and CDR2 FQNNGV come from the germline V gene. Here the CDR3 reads CASSLGGRETQYF. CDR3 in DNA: TGTGCCAGCAGCTTGGGGGGGCGGGAGACCCAGTACTTC.

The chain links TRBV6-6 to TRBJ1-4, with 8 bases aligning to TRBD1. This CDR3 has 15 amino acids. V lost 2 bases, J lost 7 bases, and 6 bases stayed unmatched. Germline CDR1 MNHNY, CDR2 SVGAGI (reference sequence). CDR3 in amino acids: CASSYGGQGPEKLFF. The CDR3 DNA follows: TGTGCCAGCAGTTACGGTGGACAGGGACCTGAAAAACTGTTTTTT.

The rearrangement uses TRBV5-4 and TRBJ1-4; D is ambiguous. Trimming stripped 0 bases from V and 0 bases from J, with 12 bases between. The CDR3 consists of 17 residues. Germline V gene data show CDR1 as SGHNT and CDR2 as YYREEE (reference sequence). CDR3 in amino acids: CASSLAPLVATNEKLFF. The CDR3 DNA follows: TGTGCCAGCAGCTTGGCGCCCCTGGTCGCAACTAATGAAAAACTGTTTTTT.

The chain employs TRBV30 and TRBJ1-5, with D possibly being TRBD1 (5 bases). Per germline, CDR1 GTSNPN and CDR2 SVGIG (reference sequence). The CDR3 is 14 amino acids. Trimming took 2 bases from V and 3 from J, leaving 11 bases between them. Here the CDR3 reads CAWSLAGANQPQHF. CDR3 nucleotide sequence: TGTGCCTGGAGTTTAGCCGGGGCCAATCAGCCCCAGCATTTT.

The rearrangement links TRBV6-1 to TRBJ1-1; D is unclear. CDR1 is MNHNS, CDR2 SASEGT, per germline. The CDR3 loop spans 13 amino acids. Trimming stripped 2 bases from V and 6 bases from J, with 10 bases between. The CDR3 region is CASSEYVTSEAFF. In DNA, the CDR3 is TGTGCCAGCAGTGAATACGTGACCTCTGAAGCTTTCTTT.

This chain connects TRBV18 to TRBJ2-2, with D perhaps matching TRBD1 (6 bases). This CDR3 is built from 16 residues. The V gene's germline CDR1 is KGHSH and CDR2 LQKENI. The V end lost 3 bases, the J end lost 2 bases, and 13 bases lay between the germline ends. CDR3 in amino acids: CASSPLSGQNTGELFF. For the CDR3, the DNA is TGTGCCAGCTCACCGTTGTCGGGACAAAACACCGGGGAGCTGTTTTTT.

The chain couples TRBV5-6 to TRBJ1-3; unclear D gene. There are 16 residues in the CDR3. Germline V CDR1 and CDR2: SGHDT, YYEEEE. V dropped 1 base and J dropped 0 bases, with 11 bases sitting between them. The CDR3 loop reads CASSLWGTSSGNTIYF. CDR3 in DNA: TGTGCCAGCAGCTTGTGGGGTACTTCCTCTGGAAACACCATATATTTT.

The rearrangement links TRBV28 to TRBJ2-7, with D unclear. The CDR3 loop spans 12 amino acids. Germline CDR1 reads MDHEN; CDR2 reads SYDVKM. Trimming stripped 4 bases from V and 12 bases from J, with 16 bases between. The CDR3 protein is CASSSSYLSPYF. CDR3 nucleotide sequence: TGTGCCAGCAGTTCCTCGTATTTGTCACCGTACTTC.

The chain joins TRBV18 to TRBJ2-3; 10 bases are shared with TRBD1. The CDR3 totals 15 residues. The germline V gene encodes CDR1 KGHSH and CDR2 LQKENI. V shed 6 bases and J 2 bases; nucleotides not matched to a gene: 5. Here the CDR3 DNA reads TGTGCCAGCTCCTGGGACAGGGGAGACACAGATACGCAGTATTTT. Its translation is CASSWDRGDTDTQYF.

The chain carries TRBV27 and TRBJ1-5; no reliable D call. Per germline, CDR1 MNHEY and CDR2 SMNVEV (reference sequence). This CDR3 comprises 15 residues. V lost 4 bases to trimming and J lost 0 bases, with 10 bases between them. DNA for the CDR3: TGTGCCAGCAGTTCGACGATCCATAGCAATCAGCCCCAGCATTTT. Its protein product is CASSSTIHSNQPQHF.